The clone carrying this T cell receptor beta chain appeared many times. Germline values: CDR1 GTSNPN, CDR2 SVGIG (reference sequence). Trimming removed 4 bases from V and 0 bases from J, with 9 bases in between. The CDR3 loop spans 14 amino acids. The PBMCs were sourced from fresh peripheral blood (approximately 10 ml). The data were taken from a study of T cells in Graves' hyperthyroidism and ophthalmopathy. Amplified TCR beta CDR3 regions derived from RNA transcripts. The TCR CDR3 was amplified in a first-round RT-PCR using the HTBI primer set. Each CDR3 protein is one row after TCRdb ran MiXCR on the multiplex PCR reads. The data show hundreds of thousands of distinct CDR3 sequences, 16% seen once.

The rearrangement joins TRBV30 to TRBJ2-2, with no clear D. The sample consisted of blood. The sequence was collected from a woman aged 25 to 45 with Graves' hyperthyroidism. Written as DNA, the CDR3 is TGTGCCTGGATCCCAGGTTCGAACACCGGGGAGCTGTTTTTT. It is translated as CAWIPGSNTGELFF.